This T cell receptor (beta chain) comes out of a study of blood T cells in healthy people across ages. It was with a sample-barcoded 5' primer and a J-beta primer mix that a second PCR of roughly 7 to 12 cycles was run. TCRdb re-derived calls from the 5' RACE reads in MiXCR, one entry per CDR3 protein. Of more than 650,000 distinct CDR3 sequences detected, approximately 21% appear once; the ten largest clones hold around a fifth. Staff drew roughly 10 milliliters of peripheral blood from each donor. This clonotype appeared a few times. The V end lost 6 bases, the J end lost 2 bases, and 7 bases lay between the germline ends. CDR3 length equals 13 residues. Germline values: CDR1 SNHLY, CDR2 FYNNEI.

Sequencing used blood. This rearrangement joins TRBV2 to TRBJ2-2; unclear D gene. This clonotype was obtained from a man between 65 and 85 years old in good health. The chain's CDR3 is CASSIHNTGELFF. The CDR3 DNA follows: TGTGCCAGCAGCATACACAACACCGGGGAGCTGTTTTTT.